The 7 T cell receptor beta chains below come from one sample, sequenced in a study of vaccination and CD4 T cells after COVID-19 (dated by TCRdb to between 2021 and 2024). The antigens these receptors bind are not known. Receptors were amplified or captured by PCR. This sample was sequenced with an Illumina iSeq 100. DNA from cultured CD4+ T cells was subjected to TCR sequencing with the Oncomine TCR Beta short-read assay at the Johns Hopkins FTIC core. The QIAamp micro DNA kit was used to extract genomic DNA from the cultured CD4+ T cells. The public reads were quality trimmed at Q25 with fastp and then assembled into clones with MiXCR by TCRdb, keeping productive beta chains. Each entry is one CDR3 protein sequence, shown with its most common DNA and genes. For this sample the table gives some 9,500 distinct CDR3 sequences, of which about 28% were detected only once. Jointly, the top ten make up 25% of the sample.

The sample's treatment or condition, from its label and the paper: approximately nine-day PBMC culture with coronavirus spike peptide pools or control peptides (ViraFEST assay). CD4+ T cells from unexposed donors were collected before the COVID-19 pandemic (2011-2018). The material sequenced was CD4+ T cells from blood, cultured in vitro. Receptors originate from a human donor in good health.

The J gene is TRBJ2-7, the V gene TRBV7-9; 10 nucleotides align to TRBD1. Germline V gives CDR1 SEHNR, CDR2 FQNEAQ (reference sequence). The CDR3 consists of 14 residues. Trimming at V came to 1 base and at J to 6 bases, leaving 3 bases not matched to a gene. The CDR3 spells CASSLGDRGVEQYF. In DNA, the CDR3 is TGTGCCAGCAGCTTAGGGGACAGGGGTGTCGAGCAGTACTTC.

This clonotype came up a few times. The chain joins TRBV21-1 to TRBJ2-7. TRBV21-1 is flagged as a pseudogene. The CDR3 covers 13 residues. CDR3 in DNA: TGTGCCAGCAGCAAACAGAAAGCCTACGAGCAGTACTTC. Encoded protein: CASSKQKAYEQYF.

A few counts support this clonotype. The chain uses TRBV29-1 and TRBJ2-5; D is ambiguous. Between the trimmed V and J ends, which lost 6 bases and 4 bases, there was a span of 12 bases. This CDR3 contains 12 residues. Germline V gives CDR1 SQVTM, CDR2 ANQGSEA. The CDR3 DNA reads TGCAGCGTCCGGGCCGCAGGAGAGACCCAGTACTTC. Protein: CSVRAAGETQYF. Full variable domain (remainder filled in from reference TRBV29-1 and TRBJ2-5): SAVISQKPSRDICQRGTSLTIQCQVDSQVTMMFWYRQQPGQSLTLIATANQGSEATYESGFVIDKFPISRPNLTFSTLTVSNMSPEDSSIYLCSVRAAGETQYFGPGTRLLVL.

This clonotype was counted between two and nine times. The gene calls are TRBV25-1 and TRBJ2-5, with D possibly matching TRBD1 (6 bases). V was cut by 8 bases and J by 5 bases, with 18 bases left in between. The V gene's germline CDR1 is MGHDK and CDR2 SYGVNS. The CDR3 runs 14 residues. The CDR3 DNA sequence: TGTGCCAGCTCCCCCCTACAGGGAATTGAGACCCAGTACTTC. This translates into CASSPLQGIETQYF.

The genes are TRBV28 and TRBJ2-3; D remains ambiguous. CDR3 size: 13 residues. The germline CDR1 and CDR2 sequences are MDHEN and SYDVKM. V gave up 2 bases and J gave up 6 bases, with 9 bases separating them. The CDR3, as DNA: TGTGCCAGCAGTTTACCAGGAATGGATACGCAGTATTTT. This encodes CASSLPGMDTQYF.

The sample holds a few counts of this clonotype. The V gene is TRBV7-2, the J gene TRBJ2-2; D remains unclear. Trimming shortened V by 1 base and J by 3 bases, and 3 bases separated the two germline ends. This CDR3 has 13 residues. The germline V gene encodes CDR1 SGHTA and CDR2 FQGNSA. Here the CDR3 DNA reads TGTGCCAGCAGCTTAGGTTACACCGGGGAGCTGTTTTTT. Protein: CASSLGYTGELFF.

The chain couples TRBV7-2 to TRBJ1-6; D call uncertain. The CDR3 covers 15 residues. Germline CDR1 reads SGHTA; CDR2 reads FQGNSA. Between the trimmed V and J ends, which lost 1 base and 10 bases, there was a span of 14 bases. The CDR3 coding sequence is TGTGCCAGCAGCTTAGGCTCGGAGGTTAAGTCACCCCTCCACTTT. It codes for CASSLGSEVKSPLHF.